This TCR beta chain was captured in a study of cytomegalovirus exposure and HLA in healthy donors. Study findings and constraints: Being productive about 90% or about 30% of the time was typical of most TCR beta V segments in an earlier analysis. A missense variant in DCLRE1C was later tied to TCR beta V- and J-gene trimming. It was reported that TCR beta sequences correctly inferred the HLA-A and HLA-B alleles for most subjects.

With respect to this clone: The antigen remains unidentified.

PCR was performed using 60 Vbeta and 13 Jbeta primers. Sequencing was performed with immunoSEQ multiplex PCR; in TCRdb, only in-frame clones are kept and a portion is missing. This repertoire shows about 170,000 clones, roughly 70% found once; its top ten account for under 5.5%. The V end lost 7 bases, the J end lost 6 bases, and 16 bases lay between the germline ends. This CDR3 comprises 13 residues. Germline CDR1 reads MNHNS; CDR2 reads SASEGT. Sequenced sample: PBMCs. The receptor was derived from a young woman in good health and CMV-seropositive. The rearrangement uses TRBV6-1 and TRBJ2-7; TRBD1 might be the D (6 bases). CDR3 sequence: CASITTDSREQYF. DNA for the CDR3: TGTGCCAGCATTACGACGGACAGCCGCGAGCAGTACTTC.